The rows below give T cell receptor beta chains drawn from one sample of a study of T cell responses to AZD1222 COVID-19 vaccine. Repertoires were generated with immunoSEQ multiplex PCR, while TCRdb's copy carries only in-frame clones and drops some. Seen here are around 100,000 clones, about 85% observed once, and the top ten hold roughly 1.8%. Source: peripheral blood, taken on day 0 of AZD1222 vaccination. The receptors were sampled from an adult in good health. Each CDR3 is given with its conserved first and last residue. A D gene is named only where the DNA matches it firmly. A row's size may be missing; if present it is once, few, many or a size class.

NA,NA,TRBJ1-2,TRBV30,TGTGCCTGGAGTGAGACAGGAACTGGCTACACCTTC,CAWSETGTGYTF
NA,NA,TRBJ1-5,TRBV6-6,TGTGCCAGCAGCCACACAGGGCTAGATCAGCCCCAGCATTTT,CASSHTGLDQPQHF
NA,TRBD1,TRBJ1-5,TRBV2,TGTGCCAGCAGTGCCAGGGGGCCGGAGCCCCAGCATTTT,CASSARGPEPQHF
NA,TRBD1,TRBJ1-1,TRBV6-1,TGTGCCAGCAGTGAACGATTGGGGACAGGGAGTACTGAAGCTTTCTTT,CASSERLGTGSTEAFF
NA,TRBD2,TRBJ2-1,TRBV6-2/TRBV6-3,TGTGCCAGCAGCTCCGGGACTAGCGGCCCGTCGGGCAATGAGCAGTTCTTC,CASSSGTSGPSGNEQFF
NA,TRBD1,TRBJ2-1,TRBV19,TGTGCCAGTAGTATAGGACAGGGGGCCTACAATGAGCAGTTCTTC,CASSIGQGAYNEQFF
NA,NA,TRBJ2-5,TRBV7-9,TGTGCCAGCAGCTCCCCGAGTGAGACCCAGTACTTC,CASSSPSETQYF
NA,TRBD1,TRBJ1-4,TRBV3-1/TRBV3-2,TGTGCCAGCAGCCAAGATCTCGGGACAGGGACTGAAAAACTGTTTTTT,CASSQDLGTGTEKLFF
NA,TRBD2,TRBJ2-1,TRBV27,TGTGCCAGCAGTTTGTGGGCCCCTAGCGGGAGGGCCGTGGATGAGCAGTTCTTC,CASSLWAPSGRAVDEQFF
few,NA,TRBJ2-1,TRBV21-1,TGTGCCAGAGGGACTAGCGGGAGGGATGAGCAGTTCTTC,CARGTSGRDEQFF
few,NA,TRBJ2-7,TRBV21-1,TGTGCCAGCAGCAAAGAGAACGGGCTAGCGGGAGGTCCCTACGAGCAGTACTTC,CASSKENGLAGGPYEQYF
NA,TRBD1,TRBJ2-3,TRBV27,TGTGCCAGCAATCAGACGGACAGGAGGACAGATACGCAGTATTTT,CASNQTDRRTDTQYF
NA,TRBD2,TRBJ2-7,TRBV5-1,TGCGCCAGCAGCCCCACCGGGGGGTCGGCCGAGCAGTACTTC,CASSPTGGSAEQYF
NA,TRBD1,TRBJ1-4,TRBV28,TGTGCCAGCAGTTTAGCCGGGACAGGGGACGGATGGGAAAAACTGTTTTTT,CASSLAGTGDGWEKLFF
NA,NA,TRBJ2-1,TRBV28,TGTGCCAGCAGTTTAGTCGGATCCTACAATGAGCAGTTCTTC,CASSLVGSYNEQFF
NA,NA,TRBJ2-5,TRBV4-1,TGCGCCAGCGCAGACAGGTCGGAGACCCAGTACTTC,CASADRSETQYF
NA,TRBD2,TRBJ2-5,TRBV24-1,TGTGCCACCAGTGCCTTCCCCCCGGGACTAGCGGGAGATGGCCGGGAGACCCAGTACTTC,CATSAFPPGLAGDGRETQYF
NA,NA,TRBJ1-5,TRBV7-9,TGTGCCAGCAGCCATGATAGGGAGAGCAATCAGCCCCAGCATTTT,CASSHDRESNQPQHF
NA,NA,TRBJ1-6,TRBV3-1/TRBV3-2,TGTGCCAGCAGCCAAGAAGGAGTCGCCTATAATTCACCCCTCCACTTT,CASSQEGVAYNSPLHF
NA,NA,TRBJ2-5,TRBV5-6,TGTGCCAGCAACCAAGCGGGTAGCCAAGAGACCCAGTACTTC,CASNQAGSQETQYF
NA,NA,TRBJ1-6,TRBV7-8,TGTGCCAGCAGCCCCCAAAACCAGGGGTATAATTCACCCCTCCACTTT,CASSPQNQGYNSPLHF
NA,TRBD2,TRBJ2-3,TRBV30,TGTGCCTGGAGTGTACCGGGGGGTAGCACAGATACGCAGTATTTT,CAWSVPGGSTDTQYF
NA,TRBD1,TRBJ2-7,TRBV11-3,TGTGCCAGCAGCTTAGGACCGGGACAGGGGGCCTACGAGCAGTACTTC,CASSLGPGQGAYEQYF
NA,NA,TRBJ1-2,TRBV6-1,TGTGCCAGCAGTGAAGCGCACGGGGGCGGCTATGGCTACACCTTC,CASSEAHGGGYGYTF
NA,TRBD1,TRBJ1-5,TRBV18,TGTGCCAGCTCACGGGGACAGGGCGGGCAGCCCCAGCATTTT,CASSRGQGGQPQHF
NA,NA,TRBJ1-1,TRBV4-2,TGTGCCAGCAGCCAAGAATCCAGTGCGGGCACTGAAGCTTTCTTT,CASSQESSAGTEAFF
NA,NA,TRBJ1-3,TRBV5-1,TGCGCCAGCAGCTTGGGGACAGATACTCGAAACACCATATATTTT,CASSLGTDTRNTIYF
few,TRBD1,TRBJ1-3,TRBV11-2,TGTGCCAGCAGCTTAAACAGGGGTGGAAACACCATATATTTT,CASSLNRGGNTIYF
NA,NA,TRBJ2-3,TRBV30,TGTGCCTGGAGTAGGGGGGCCACAGATACGCAGTATTTT,CAWSRGATDTQYF
NA,NA,TRBJ1-5,TRBV9,TGTGCCAGCAGCGGAGGGGCAAGCAATCAGCCCCAGCATTTT,CASSGGASNQPQHF
NA,TRBD1,TRBJ1-5,TRBV27,TGTGCCAGCAGTTTATGGGCCGGGACAGGGAATCAGCCCCAGCATTTT,CASSLWAGTGNQPQHF
NA,NA,TRBJ2-7,TRBV7-8,TGTGCCAGCAGCTTAAGGACTCCTCTCGGCGAGCAGTACTTC,CASSLRTPLGEQYF
NA,TRBD2,TRBJ2-7,TRBV7-9,TGTGCCAGCAGCTTAAGGTCAACTAGCGGGAGCGGCCACGAGCAGTACTTC,CASSLRSTSGSGHEQYF
NA,NA,TRBJ1-1,TRBV7-2,TGTGCCAGCAGCCAAATGAACACTGAAGCTTTCTTT,CASSQMNTEAFF
few,NA,TRBJ1-1,TRBV29-1,TGCAGCGTTACTCCGCAGGCGAGGGACACTGAAGCTTTCTTT,CSVTPQARDTEAFF
NA,NA,TRBJ2-5,TRBV9,TGTGCCAGCAGCGCCCTTCCGGGGCCTTTGGAGACCCAGTACTTC,CASSALPGPLETQYF
NA,NA,TRBJ2-5,TRBV6-2/TRBV6-3,TGTGCCAGCAGCTCCCTGGAGACCCAGTACTTC,CASSSLETQYF
NA,NA,TRBJ2-7,TRBV2,TGTGCCAGCACCTCACGCACATCCCTAGAGCAGTACTTC,CASTSRTSLEQYF
NA,NA,TRBJ2-7,TRBV29-1,TGCAGCGTTGGGGCTCCCGCGATTTACGAGCAGTACTTC,CSVGAPAIYEQYF
NA,TRBD1,TRBJ1-5,TRBV19,TGTGCCAGTAGTATCCACAGGGGTGTTGATCAGCCCCAGCATTTT,CASSIHRGVDQPQHF
NA,NA,TRBJ1-5,TRBV7-2,TGTGCCAGCACCCAAGGGAGTCAGCCCCAGCATTTT,CASTQGSQPQHF
once,NA,TRBJ1-1,TRBV4-3,TGCGCCAGCAGCCAAGATTACAAGGCGAACACTGAAGCTTTCTTT,CASSQDYKANTEAFF
once,NA,TRBJ1-1,TRBV14,TGTGCCAGCAGCCAAGCCAGCAGGGAGCTCGGCATGAACACTGAAGCTTTCTTT,CASSQASRELGMNTEAFF
NA,NA,TRBJ2-1,TRBV3-1/TRBV3-2,TGTGCCAGCAGCCAAGGAGGGGAGTTTTCCTACAATGAGCAGTTCTTC,CASSQGGEFSYNEQFF
NA,NA,TRBJ1-2,TRBV21-1,TGTGCCAGCAGCAAAGCGCAAAGGGACCCAGGCTGTGGCTACACCTTC,CASSKAQRDPGCGYTF
NA,NA,TRBJ2-7,TRBV5-4,TGTGCCAGCAGCTTGAATACCTGGAACGAGCAGTACTTC,CASSLNTWNEQYF
NA,NA,TRBJ1-4,TRBV18,TGTGCCAGCTCAGACAGAGCAACTAATGAAAAACTGTTTTTT,CASSDRATNEKLFF
NA,NA,TRBJ1-4,TRBV27,TGTGCCAGCTCGAGGGGGGCCACTAATGAAAAACTGTTTTTT,CASSRGATNEKLFF
NA,NA,TRBJ2-1,TRBV28,TGTGCCAGCAGTTTTCGCGGGGTCGATGAGCAGTTCTTC,CASSFRGVDEQFF
once,NA,TRBJ2-7,TRBV9,TGTGCCAGCAGCGTTAGGTTGGGGGGCGAGCAGTACTTC,CASSVRLGGEQYF
NA,TRBD2,TRBJ2-1,TRBV7-9,TGTGCCAGCAGCCCTAGGGGAGGCGGGAGCTCCTACAATGAGCAGTTCTTC,CASSPRGGGSSYNEQFF
NA,NA,TRBJ2-7,TRBV11-3,TGTGCCAGCAGCCGGCGGCGGGAGCAGTACTTC,CASSRRREQYF
NA,TRBD2,TRBJ2-1,TRBV14,TGTGCCAGCAGCCACAACTTACTAGCGGGAGCAGGAGGCTACAATGAGCAGTTCTTC,CASSHNLLAGAGGYNEQFF
NA,NA,TRBJ1-5,TRBV28,TGTGCCAGCAGTTTACTACCCGGGAATCAGCCCCAGCATTTT,CASSLLPGNQPQHF
once,TRBD2,TRBJ2-5,TRBV9,TGTGCCAGCAGCGTAGGGGCTAGCGGGGCTCAGTACCAAGAGACCCAGTACTTC,CASSVGASGAQYQETQYF
NA,TRBD2,TRBJ2-1,TRBV27,TGTGCCAGCTTGAGACTAGCGGGACTCAATGAGCAGTTCTTC,CASLRLAGLNEQFF
NA,NA,TRBJ1-4,TRBV18,TGTGCCAGCACCGGACAGAGCAATGAAAAACTGTTTTTT,CASTGQSNEKLFF
NA,NA,TRBJ1-5,TRBV25-1,TGTGCCAGCAGTGCGGATGTAAATCAGCCCCAGCATTTT,CASSADVNQPQHF
few,NA,TRBJ2-5,TRBV7-2,TGTGCCAGCAGCTCCGAAGAGACCCAGTACTTC,CASSSEETQYF
NA,NA,TRBJ2-5,TRBV7-9,TGTGCCAGCAGCTTCTCCCCTAAGACCTACCAAGAGACCCAGTACTTC,CASSFSPKTYQETQYF